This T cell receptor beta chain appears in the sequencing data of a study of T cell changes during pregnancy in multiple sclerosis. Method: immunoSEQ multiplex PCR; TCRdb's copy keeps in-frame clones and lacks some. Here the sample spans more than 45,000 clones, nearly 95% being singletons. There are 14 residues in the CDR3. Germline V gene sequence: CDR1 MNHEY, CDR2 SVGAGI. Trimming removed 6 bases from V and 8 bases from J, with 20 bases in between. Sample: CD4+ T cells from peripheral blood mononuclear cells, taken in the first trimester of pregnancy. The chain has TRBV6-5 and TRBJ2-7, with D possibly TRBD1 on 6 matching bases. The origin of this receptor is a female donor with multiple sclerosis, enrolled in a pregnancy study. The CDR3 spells CASRRQANRMQQYF. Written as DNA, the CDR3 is TGTGCCAGCAGGCGACAGGCCAATAGGATGCAGCAGTACTTC.